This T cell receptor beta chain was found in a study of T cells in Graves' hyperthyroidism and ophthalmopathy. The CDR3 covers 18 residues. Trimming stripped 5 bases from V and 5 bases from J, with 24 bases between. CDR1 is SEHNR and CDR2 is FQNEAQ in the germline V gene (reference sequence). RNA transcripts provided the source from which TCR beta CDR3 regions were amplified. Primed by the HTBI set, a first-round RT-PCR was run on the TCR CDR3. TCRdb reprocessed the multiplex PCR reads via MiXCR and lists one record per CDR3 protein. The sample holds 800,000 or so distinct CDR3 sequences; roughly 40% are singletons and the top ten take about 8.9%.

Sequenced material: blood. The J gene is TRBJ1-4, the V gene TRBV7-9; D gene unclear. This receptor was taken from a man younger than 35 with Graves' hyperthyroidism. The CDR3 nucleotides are TGTGCCAGCAGCCCAAAAGAGGAACCTAACTCTGGAAATGAAAAACTGTTTTTT. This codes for CASSPKEEPNSGNEKLFF.